The clone carrying this TCR beta chain came up many times. TCRdb redid the calling of the RACE reads with MiXCR, one entry per CDR3 protein. The sample shows tens of thousands of distinct CDR3 sequences, around 6.7% of them seen only once. The sample originates from a study of human T cells and chemical hapten exposure. Study summary: Subjects had 2% DPC placed on around 2 cm by around 2 cm of upper inner arm skin for sensitization.

Time point in this sample: patch test 2, 6 weeks after DPC sensitization. Treatment: therapeutic diphenylcyclopropenone sensitization with weekly scalp DPC. This specimen was whole blood, taken in connection with sensitization to the hapten diphenylcyclopropenone (DPC). This clonotype originated in a woman aged 25 to 39 with alopecia areata. Some clones in this sample may be carry-over from other donors' samples.

The CDR3 DNA reads TGTGCCAGCAGCCAAGACACAGATACGCAGTATTTT. Encoded protein: CASSQDTDTQYF. V is TRBV3-1 and J is TRBJ2-3, with D unclear. The germline V gene encodes CDR1 LGHDT and CDR2 YNNKEL (reference sequence). The CDR3 has 12 residues. With 0 bases removed from V and 2 bases from J, the gap between germline ends came to 0 bases.